This entry lists 14 T cell receptor beta chains sequenced from one sample in a study of shared clonotypes between healthy human individuals. The protocol was immunoSEQ multiplex PCR, while the TCRdb copy is restricted to in-frame clones and leaves out a portion. Of about a million clones listed, 75% were seen once; the top ten hold roughly 1.5%. The sequenced material came from memory CD4+ T cells sorted from blood. This sample's subset: CD45RA-negative fraction. The receptors come from a man aged 18 to 29 in good health.

Notes on this clone: Within the sample, other DNA sequences also encode this same CDR3. This chain links TRBV10-3 with TRBJ1-6, with 7 bases identical to TRBD1. The J segment lost 7 bases and the V segment lost 6 bases, leaving 6 bases of the junction unmatched. This CDR3 comprises 14 residues. Looked up from germline, CDR1 is ENHRY and CDR2 is SYGVKD. The CDR3 region is CAIRGTADNSPLHF. CDR3 bases: TGTGCCATCAGGGGGACAGCTGACAATTCACCCCTCCACTTT.

In DNA, the CDR3 is TGTGCCAGCAGCCAATCGGTAGGGGGGACTGAAGAGCAGTACTTC. Translation gives CASSQSVGGTEEQYF. The chain couples TRBV16 to TRBJ2-7; possibly TRBD1 or TRBD2 for D (6 bases each). The germline V gene has CDR1 KGHSY and CDR2 FQNENV. This CDR3 has 15 residues. V lost 0 bases, J lost 7 bases, and 16 bases lay in between.

This clone has just a few counts. The gene calls are TRBV6-5 and TRBJ1-1, with TRBD1 matching over 8 bases. With V trimmed by 7 bases and J by 5 bases, 6 bases remained unmatched. The CDR3 is 13 amino acids. Germline V gene data show CDR1 as MNHEY and CDR2 as SVGAGI. The CDR3 coding sequence is TGTGCCAGCATCAACAGGGGGGGAACTGAAGCTTTCTTT. This codes for CASINRGGTEAFF.

This rearrangement joins TRBV10-3 to TRBJ2-3, with 7 nucleotides matching TRBD2. Per the germline V gene, CDR1 is ENHRY and CDR2 is SYGVKD. After removal of 4 bases from V and 0 bases from J, the junction contained 7 bases not matched to a gene. CDR3 length: 16 residues. In DNA, the CDR3 is TGTGCCATCAGTGCTGGGGCTAGCGGTAGCACAGATACGCAGTATTTT. The encoded protein is CAISAGASGSTDTQYF.

The chain employs TRBV7-9 and TRBJ2-1, with 13 bases that match TRBD2. CDR3 length: 15 residues. The V segment lost 5 bases and the J segment 9 bases; nucleotides outside the gene matches: 7. Germline V lookup: CDR1 SEHNR, CDR2 FQNEAQ (reference sequence). Written as DNA, the CDR3 is TGTGCCAGCAGCCACGGACTAGCGGGAGCGGGTGAGCAGTTCTTC. It specifies CASSHGLAGAGEQFF.

This sequence joins TRBV19 and TRBJ2-2, with a weak D call TRBD2 (6 bases). Germline-derived CDR1 and CDR2 are LNHDA and SQIVND (reference sequence). V dropped 4 bases and J dropped 1 base, with 7 bases sitting between them. CDR3 length equals 14 residues. The CDR3 DNA reads as TGTGCCAGTAGTAACGGGGGGAACACCGGGGAGCTGTTTTTT. As protein: CASSNGGNTGELFF.

The chain couples TRBV6-1 to TRBJ2-7; D not resolved. The germline V and J ends were trimmed by 6 bases and 2 bases, with 14 bases remaining between them. In germline, CDR1 is MNHNS, CDR2 SASEGT. This CDR3 has 14 amino acids. CDR3 amino acids: CASSLVFPTYEQYF. As DNA, the CDR3 is TGTGCCAGCAGCCTAGTATTTCCCACCTACGAGCAGTACTTC.

A single count supports this clone. The rearrangement uses TRBV5-1 and TRBJ1-1, with 10 bases fitting TRBD1. The CDR3 is made up of 14 amino acids. V lost 5 bases, J lost 7 bases, and 8 bases stayed unmatched. Germline V gene lookup returns CDR1 SGHRS and CDR2 YFSETQ. The CDR3 loop is CASRTGGLGREAFF. The CDR3 DNA is TGCGCCAGCAGGACAGGGGGCTTAGGACGTGAAGCTTTCTTT.

The J gene is TRBJ2-3, the V gene TRBV18; unclear D gene. Germline CDR1 KGHSH, CDR2 LQKENI. This CDR3 has 15 residues. V lost 3 bases and J 2 bases, leaving 12 bases between the germline ends. This chain's CDR3 is CASSPLGSYTDTQYF. The DNA of the CDR3 is TGTGCCAGCTCACCTCTTGGCTCTTACACAGATACGCAGTATTTT.

This sequence joins TRBV5-4 and TRBJ2-3; 8 bases fit TRBD2. CDR1 and CDR2 from the germline V gene are SGHNT and YYREEE (reference sequence). J lost 0 bases, V lost 4 bases, and 7 bases had no gene match. The CDR3 has 16 amino acids. The CDR3 protein is CASSLSGIPSTDTQYF. Here the CDR3 DNA reads TGTGCCAGCAGCCTTAGCGGGATCCCTAGCACAGATACGCAGTATTTT.

The V and J genes are TRBV11-3 and TRBJ2-2; D is ambiguous. Germline V gene sequence: CDR1 SGHNT, CDR2 YENEEA. V lost 1 base and J 1 base, leaving 4 bases between the germline ends. This CDR3 has 14 residues. The CDR3 DNA is TGTGCCAGCAGCTTAGCCTGGAACACCGGGGAGCTGTTTTTT. Translation gives CASSLAWNTGELFF.

The V gene is TRBV6-1, the J gene TRBJ1-5; D remains ambiguous. This CDR3 is built from 18 residues. Trimming removed 4 bases at V and 4 bases at J, with 23 bases between. Germline CDR1 is MNHNS and CDR2 is SASEGT. CDR3: CASSGVGPLSTFNQPQHF. The CDR3 bases are TGTGCCAGCAGTGGAGTCGGCCCCCTAAGCACTTTTAATCAGCCCCAGCATTTT.

This clone showed up just a few times. V usage is TRBV5-1 and J usage is TRBJ1-5; TRBD1 might be the D (5 bases). Germline V gene sequence: CDR1 SGHRS, CDR2 YFSETQ. The CDR3 spans 15 residues. Trimming removed 0 bases from V and 2 bases from J, with 9 bases in between. In nucleotides, the CDR3 is TGCGCCAGCAGCTTGGACGCGGGGCGCAATCAGCCCCAGCATTTT. Amino acid sequence: CASSLDAGRNQPQHF.

A single count supports this clone. The chain is built from TRBV9 and TRBJ1-2; D unclear. V lost 1 base and J 1 base, leaving 8 bases between the germline ends. Per germline, CDR1 SGDLS and CDR2 YYNGEE. This CDR3 region has 14 residues. CDR3 sequence reads: CASSVYTDNYGYTF. CDR3 coding DNA: TGTGCCAGCAGCGTATATACAGATAACTATGGCTACACCTTC.